The rows below give T cell receptor beta chains drawn from one sample of a study of identifying expanded T cells in peripheral blood. The protocol was immunoSEQ multiplex PCR, while the TCRdb copy is restricted to in-frame clones and leaves out a portion. The sample contains 75,000 to 95,000 clones, approximately 81% of which appear only once. The specimen sequenced was blood. The source of these receptors is a person aged 18 to 75 in good health. The CDR3 runs from the conserved cysteine through the conserved F or W. D genes are given only for firm matches. Clone size is shown for a subset of rows, as once, few, many or a class of expanded clone.

v_call	d_call	clone_size	j_call	cdr3_aa	cdr3_nt
TRBV11-3	NA	NA	TRBJ1-1	CASSLDRGERTEAFF	TGTGCCAGCAGCTTAGACAGGGGTGAAAGAACTGAAGCTTTCTTT
TRBV9	TRBD1	NA	TRBJ2-7	CASSSSPGTGPEQYF	TGTGCCAGCAGCTCTAGTCCCGGGACAGGGCCAGAGCAGTACTTC
TRBV7-8	NA	NA	TRBJ1-4	CASSLQTGSEKLFF	TGTGCCAGCAGCCTACAAACAGGGAGTGAAAAACTGTTTTTT
TRBV6-6	TRBD1	NA	TRBJ2-7	CASSPGTGERGEQYF	TGTGCCAGCAGCCCTGGGACAGGGGAAAGGGGAGAGCAGTACTTC
TRBV27	NA	NA	TRBJ2-2	CASSLWAEHTGELFF	TGTGCCAGCAGCCTATGGGCGGAACACACCGGGGAGCTGTTTTTT
TRBV5-1	NA	NA	TRBJ1-4	CASSLDRANEKLFF	TGCGCCAGCAGCTTGGACAGAGCGAATGAAAAACTGTTTTTT
TRBV19	NA	NA	TRBJ1-5	CASSIWEGTDQPQHF	TGTGCCAGTAGTATTTGGGAGGGGACGGATCAGCCCCAGCATTTT
TRBV5-1	TRBD1	NA	TRBJ1-1	CASSLGGTGTLNTEAFF	TGCGCCAGCAGCTTGGGGGGGACAGGGACCCTGAACACTGAAGCTTTCTTT
TRBV6-6	NA	NA	TRBJ1-2	CASSTGGRSPKGYTF	TGTGCCAGCAGTACGGGGGGCAGATCTCCTAAGGGCTACACCTTC
TRBV5-6	NA	NA	TRBJ1-2	CASSLASGYTF	TGTGCCAGCAGCTTGGCCTCTGGCTACACCTTC
TRBV4-1	TRBD2	NA	TRBJ2-1	CASSPELAGVSNEQFF	TGCGCCAGCAGTCCTGAACTAGCGGGGGTGAGTAATGAGCAGTTCTTC
TRBV6-1	NA	NA	TRBJ2-3	CASSESGMGGYFTDTQYF	TGTGCCAGCAGTGAAAGTGGTATGGGGGGCTACTTCACAGATACGCAGTATTTT
TRBV6-1	NA	NA	TRBJ2-7	CASRRPGVRGEQYF	TGTGCCAGCAGGAGACCAGGGGTTCGTGGAGAGCAGTACTTC
TRBV6-1	NA	NA	TRBJ2-7	CASSVAQVGEQYF	TGTGCCAGCAGTGTAGCACAGGTGGGCGAGCAGTACTTC
TRBV9	NA	NA	TRBJ2-2	CASSSRALNTGELFF	TGTGCCAGCAGTTCCAGGGCTCTGAACACCGGGGAGCTGTTTTTT
TRBV7-3	TRBD1	NA	TRBJ2-5	CASSRDSRETQYF	TGTGCCAGCAGCCGGGACAGTAGAGAGACCCAGTACTTC
TRBV6-1	NA	NA	TRBJ2-6	CASSDAASSGANVLTF	TGTGCCAGCAGTGACGCAGCCAGCTCTGGGGCCAACGTCCTGACTTTC
TRBV6-5	TRBD1	NA	TRBJ1-2	CASSYSTGGGYTF	TGTGCCAGCAGTTACTCCACAGGGGGCGGCTACACCTTC
TRBV11-2	TRBD1	NA	TRBJ1-6	CASRSWTGQNSPLHF	TGTGCCAGCAGATCCTGGACAGGCCAAAATTCACCCCTCCACTTT
TRBV30	NA	NA	TRBJ1-2	CAWSVKGSYGYTF	TGTGCCTGGAGTGTAAAAGGGTCCTATGGCTACACCTTC
TRBV5-6	NA	NA	TRBJ1-5	CASNLGPSSNQPQHF	TGTGCCAGCAACCTGGGACCTAGTAGCAATCAGCCCCAGCATTTT
TRBV27	NA	NA	TRBJ2-3	CASSFRGGRGRGDYTDTQYF	TGTGCCAGCAGTTTCAGAGGGGGGAGGGGCAGAGGGGATTACACAGATACGCAGTATTTT
TRBV27	NA	few	TRBJ2-1	CAARGPHNEQFF	TGTGCCGCAAGGGGACCCCACAATGAGCAGTTCTTC
TRBV5-6	NA	few	TRBJ1-6	CASSLGKIYNSPLHF	TGTGCCAGCAGCTTGGGGAAAATCTATAATTCACCCCTCCACTTT
TRBV18	NA	NA	TRBJ1-6	CASSPQGMGIGNSPLHF	TGTGCCAGCTCACCACAGGGTATGGGCATCGGAAATTCACCCCTCCACTTT
TRBV6-1	NA	NA	TRBJ1-5	CASRTQWGYNQPQHF	TGTGCCAGCAGAACCCAATGGGGGTACAATCAGCCCCAGCATTTT
TRBV19	TRBD2	once	TRBJ2-5	CASRSTSGGPMTQYF	TGTGCCAGTAGGTCAACTAGCGGGGGACCCATGACCCAGTACTTC
TRBV10-3	TRBD1	NA	TRBJ1-2	CATSPGQGFYGYTF	TGTGCCACCTCACCGGGACAGGGTTTTTATGGCTACACCTTC
TRBV30	TRBD1	NA	TRBJ1-5	CAWRGQGSQPQHF	TGTGCCTGGCGGGGACAGGGGAGTCAGCCCCAGCATTTT
TRBV9	NA	few	TRBJ1-1	CASSPSGRAAAFF	TGTGCCAGCAGCCCGAGCGGGCGCGCCGCGGCTTTCTTT
TRBV27	NA	NA	TRBJ2-7	CASSLGPGQTPYEQYF	TGTGCCAGCAGTTTAGGGCCGGGACAAACACCCTACGAGCAGTACTTC
TRBV12-5	TRBD1	NA	TRBJ1-5	CASEAGTGLQPQHF	TGTGCTAGTGAGGCCGGGACAGGGCTTCAGCCCCAGCATTTT
TRBV5-1	TRBD1	NA	TRBJ2-1	CASSPGQGTYNEQFF	TGCGCCAGCAGCCCAGGACAGGGTACCTACAATGAGCAGTTCTTC
TRBV6-1	TRBD1	NA	TRBJ2-4	CASRGTGENIQYF	TGTGCCAGCAGAGGGACAGGGGAAAACATTCAGTACTTC
TRBV4-1	NA	NA	TRBJ1-4	CASSQGGGFSNPLFF	TGCGCCAGCAGCCAAGGAGGAGGGTTTTCCAACCCCCTGTTTTTT
TRBV2	NA	NA	TRBJ1-2	CASSEEMQGLPRFYGYTF	TGTGCCAGCAGTGAAGAGATGCAGGGTCTCCCGAGGTTTTATGGCTACACCTTC
TRBV18	NA	NA	TRBJ2-1	CASSPQSSYNEQFF	TGTGCCAGCTCACCACAGAGCTCCTACAATGAGCAGTTCTTC
TRBV6-5	NA	NA	TRBJ2-5	CASRTALQETQYF	TGTGCCAGCAGAACAGCGCTCCAAGAGACCCAGTACTTC
TRBV5-1	TRBD1	NA	TRBJ1-1	CASSPDDRAMNTEAFF	TGCGCCAGCAGCCCGGATGACAGGGCAATGAACACTGAAGCTTTCTTT
TRBV4-1	NA	NA	TRBJ1-4	CASSQARILRGTNEKLFF	TGCGCCAGCAGCCAAGCTAGAATTCTGCGGGGAACTAATGAAAAACTGTTTTTT
TRBV11-2	NA	NA	TRBJ2-1	CASSSIRIGPYNEQFF	TGTGCCAGCAGCTCAATCCGGATTGGACCCTACAATGAGCAGTTCTTC
TRBV19	NA	few	TRBJ2-2	CASRWTANTGELFF	TGTGCCAGTAGGTGGACGGCGAACACCGGGGAGCTGTTTTTT
TRBV9	TRBD2	NA	TRBJ2-3	CASSVGTSGGWITQYF	TGTGCCAGCAGCGTAGGGACTAGCGGGGGGTGGATTACGCAGTATTTT
TRBV6-1	TRBD1	NA	TRBJ2-5	CASSEGDRIIQETQYF	TGTGCCAGCAGTGAAGGGGACAGGATCATCCAAGAGACCCAGTACTTC
TRBV6-6	NA	NA	TRBJ2-3	CASSYSGFQSDTQYF	TGTGCCAGCAGTTACTCTGGTTTTCAGTCAGATACGCAGTATTTT
TRBV4-3	NA	NA	TRBJ2-1	CASSQDKGNSYNEQFF	TGCGCCAGCAGCCAAGATAAGGGGAACTCCTACAATGAGCAGTTCTTC
TRBV10-3	NA	NA	TRBJ1-5	CAISGDGLPQHF	TGTGCCATCAGTGGGGACGGGTTGCCCCAGCATTTT
TRBV20-1	NA	few	TRBJ1-1	CSARENTEAFF	TGCAGTGCAAGAGAGAACACTGAAGCTTTCTTT
TRBV4-1	NA	NA	TRBJ2-7	CASSQDRGGYYEQYF	TGCGCCAGCAGCCAAGATCGGGGCGGATACTACGAGCAGTACTTC
TRBV5-1	TRBD1	once	TRBJ1-3	CASSSGGISGNTIYF	TGCGCCAGCAGTTCAGGGGGGATCTCTGGAAACACCATATATTTT
TRBV13	NA	once	TRBJ2-4	CASSLGGGGEGNIQYF	TGTGCCAGCAGCTTAGGTGGAGGGGGCGAGGGAAACATTCAGTACTTC
TRBV7-9	TRBD1	NA	TRBJ2-7	CASSSIGQGDYEQYF	TGTGCCAGCAGCTCCATCGGACAGGGAGACTACGAGCAGTACTTC
TRBV7-6	TRBD2	NA	TRBJ2-1	CASDMGGAYNEQFF	TGTGCCAGCGATATGGGGGGGGCCTACAATGAGCAGTTCTTC
TRBV19	NA	NA	TRBJ1-2	CATLAPGYTF	TGTGCCACCCTCGCACCCGGCTACACCTTC
TRBV11-3	NA	NA	TRBJ2-1	CASSLTNEQFF	TGTGCCAGCAGCCTCACTAATGAGCAGTTCTTC
TRBV11-2	NA	NA	TRBJ1-3	CASSLGGVSGTGNTIYF	TGTGCCAGCAGCTTAGGTGGAGTTTCGGGGACTGGAAACACCATATATTTT
TRBV10-3	NA	few	TRBJ1-2	CAISEFGHFGDYGYTF	TGTGCCATCAGTGAGTTCGGGCACTTTGGGGACTATGGCTACACCTTC
TRBV7-2	NA	once	TRBJ1-1	CASSLFQENTEAFF	TGTGCCAGCAGCTTGTTTCAGGAGAACACTGAAGCTTTCTTT
TRBV6-6	TRBD1	NA	TRBJ1-1	CATSRDRGGSTEAFF	TGTGCCACCAGCAGGGACAGGGGAGGAAGCACTGAAGCTTTCTTT
TRBV6-6	NA	NA	TRBJ2-5	CASSLLDLQETQYF	TGTGCCAGCAGTTTACTAGACCTCCAAGAGACCCAGTACTTC